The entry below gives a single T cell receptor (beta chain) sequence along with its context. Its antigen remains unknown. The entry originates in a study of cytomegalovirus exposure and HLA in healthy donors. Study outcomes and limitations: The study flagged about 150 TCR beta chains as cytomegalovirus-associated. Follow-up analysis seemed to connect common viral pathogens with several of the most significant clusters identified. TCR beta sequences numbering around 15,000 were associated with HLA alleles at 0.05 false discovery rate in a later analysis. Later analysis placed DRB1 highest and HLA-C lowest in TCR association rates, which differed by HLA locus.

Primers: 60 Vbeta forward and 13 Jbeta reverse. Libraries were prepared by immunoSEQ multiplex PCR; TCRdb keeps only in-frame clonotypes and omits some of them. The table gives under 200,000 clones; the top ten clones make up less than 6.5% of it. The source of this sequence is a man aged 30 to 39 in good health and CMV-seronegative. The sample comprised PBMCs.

The CDR3 DNA reads TGTGCCAGTACCCGGGGAGGCACAGATACGCAGTATTTT. This encodes CASTRGGTDTQYF. This chain uses TRBV9 with TRBJ2-3; weak D call: TRBD2 (5 bases). This CDR3 is 13 amino acids long. CDR1 and CDR2 (germline): SGDLS, YYNGEE. The V end lost 8 bases, the J end lost 1 base, and 11 bases lay between the germline ends.